These T cell receptor beta chains were read from a single sample in a study of read filtering for tumor transcriptome and immune sequencing. TCRdb itself ran the reads through MiXCR, one entry per CDR3 protein. The sample comprises fewer than 75,000 distinct CDR3 sequences, 20% to 25% of which are singletons, and roughly 17% rests with the top ten. The sample comprised a population of CD138-negative cells sorted from bone marrow. The receptors were gathered from a donor aged 40 or older with multiple myeloma. Both conserved end residues are part of each CDR3. A D gene is named only where the DNA matches it firmly. Not all rows give a size; the values are once, few, many and, for expanded clones, a class.

>.|TRBV10-3|TRBJ2-5|many
CAISESGLLETQYF
TGTGCCATCAGTGAGTCAGGACTTCTTGAGACCCAGTACTTC
>TRBD1|TRBV14|TRBJ1-1|many
CASSPRTGLRNTEAFF
TGTGCCAGCAGCCCACGGACAGGGTTGAGGAACACTGAAGCTTTCTTT
>.|TRBV28|TRBJ2-3|few
CASSAQGFGTQYF
TGTGCCAGCAGCGCTCAGGGTTTTGGTACGCAGTATTTT
>TRBD2|TRBV28|TRBJ2-7|many
CASSIAGTSGYEQYF
TGTGCCAGCAGTATTGCCGGGACTAGCGGGTACGAGCAGTACTTC
>TRBD2|TRBV19|TRBJ2-5|.
CASSLAGGRTETQYF
TGTGCCAGTAGCCTAGCGGGAGGACGAACCGAGACCCAGTACTTC
>TRBD1|TRBV28|TRBJ2-1|many
CASSRGQGNEQFF
TGTGCCAGCAGCCGCGGACAGGGGAATGAGCAGTTCTTC
>.|TRBV19|TRBJ1-4|many
CASSLRDVVGNEKLFF
TGTGCCAGTAGTTTAAGGGACGTCGTCGGCAATGAAAAACTGTTTTTT
>.|TRBV7-6|TRBJ1-1|many
CASSLASVTGSLNTEAFF
TGTGCCAGCAGCTTAGCGTCTGTAACAGGGTCCTTGAACACTGAAGCTTTCTTT
>TRBD2|TRBV29-1|TRBJ2-1|many
CSVETSGETYNEQFF
TGCAGCGTTGAAACTAGCGGGGAGACCTACAATGAGCAGTTCTTC
>.|TRBV19|TRBJ1-1|many
CASNPDPRGEAFF
TGTGCCAGTAACCCCGACCCAAGGGGTGAAGCTTTCTTT
>TRBD2|TRBV20-1|TRBJ2-2|.
CSARRTSGRPNTGELFF
TGCAGTGCTAGACGGACTAGCGGGAGGCCGAACACCGGGGAGCTGTTTTTT
>.|TRBV29-1|TRBJ1-3|few
CSVGTQNTIYF
TGCAGCGTCGGGACACAAAACACCATATATTTT
>.|TRBV2|TRBJ2-7|many
CASTYEGVIMDEQYF
TGTGCCAGCACTTATGAGGGAGTGATAATGGACGAGCAGTACTTC
>.|TRBV2|TRBJ2-6|many
CASSLYGVGANVLTF
TGTGCCAGCAGCTTGTATGGGGTCGGGGCCAACGTCCTGACTTTC
>.|TRBV6-5|TRBJ2-1|many
CASTPPGPPNEQFF
TGTGCCAGCACGCCCCCTGGCCCTCCAAATGAGCAGTTCTTC
>.|TRBV5-1|TRBJ2-5|many
CASSLVTSQETQYF
TGCGCCAGCAGCTTGGTTACAAGCCAAGAGACCCAGTACTTC
>.|TRBV5-5|TRBJ1-1|many
CASSFQENTEAFF
TGTGCCAGCAGCTTTCAAGAGAACACTGAAGCTTTCTTT
>.|TRBV5-1|TRBJ1-1|many
CASSPGGVDSEAFF
TGCGCCAGCAGCCCGGGGGGGGTGGATTCTGAAGCTTTCTTT
>TRBD1|TRBV27|TRBJ2-6|many
CASSGTVWSGANVLTF
TGTGCCAGCAGCGGGACAGTTTGGTCTGGGGCCAACGTCCTGACTTTC
>TRBD2|TRBV6-4|TRBJ2-3|.
CASSESSGRSDTQYF
TGTGCCAGCAGTGAGTCTAGCGGGAGATCAGATACGCAGTATTTT
>.|TRBV28|TRBJ1-1|many
CASHMNTEAFF
TGTGCCAGTCACATGAACACTGAAGCTTTCTTT
>.|TRBV20-1|TRBJ2-3|many
CSAGRADTQYF
TGCAGTGCTGGAAGGGCAGATACGCAGTATTTT
>TRBD2|TRBV20-1|TRBJ2-5|many
CSAFLAGGSGTQYF
TGCAGTGCTTTCCTAGCGGGAGGGTCAGGGACCCAGTACTTC
>.|TRBV6-6|TRBJ2-6|many
CASQGKTGANVLTF
TGTGCCAGTCAGGGGAAGACTGGGGCCAACGTCCTGACTTTC
>.|TRBV12-3/TRBV12-4|TRBJ1-1|many
CASSSTYLEAEAFF
TGTGCCAGCAGTTCAACATACCTGGAGGCTGAAGCTTTCTTT
>.|TRBV28|TRBJ2-6|many
CASSLVAGANVLTF
TGTGCCAGCAGTTTAGTCGCTGGGGCCAACGTCCTGACTTTC
>.|TRBV19|TRBJ2-1|.
CASSIIGIGETQFF
TGTGCCAGTAGTATAATCGGGATAGGAGAGACCCAGTTCTTC
>TRBD2|TRBV11-2|TRBJ2-1|many
CASSQTSGSNNEQFF
TGTGCCAGCAGCCAGACTAGCGGGAGTAACAATGAGCAGTTCTTC